This paragraph covers one T cell receptor beta chain sequence. The source of the sample is a study of blood T cell repertoires in COVID-19. The CDR3 has 15 amino acids. The germline CDR1 and CDR2 sequences are MDHEN and SYDVKM. The junction had 7 bases not matched to a gene; V was cut back by 6 bases and J by 4 bases. The protocol was immunoSEQ multiplex PCR, while the TCRdb copy is restricted to in-frame clones and leaves out a portion. This table holds about 230,000 clones, approximately 87% found once. The chain carries TRBV28 and TRBJ1-5, with 9 bases aligning to TRBD1. Sequenced material: peripheral blood. This receptor was taken from a woman in her 70s with active or convalescent COVID-19. The CDR3 nucleotides read TGTGCCAGCAGCCCTATGGGACAGGGTAATCAGCCCCAGCATTTT. This codes for CASSPMGQGNQPQHF.